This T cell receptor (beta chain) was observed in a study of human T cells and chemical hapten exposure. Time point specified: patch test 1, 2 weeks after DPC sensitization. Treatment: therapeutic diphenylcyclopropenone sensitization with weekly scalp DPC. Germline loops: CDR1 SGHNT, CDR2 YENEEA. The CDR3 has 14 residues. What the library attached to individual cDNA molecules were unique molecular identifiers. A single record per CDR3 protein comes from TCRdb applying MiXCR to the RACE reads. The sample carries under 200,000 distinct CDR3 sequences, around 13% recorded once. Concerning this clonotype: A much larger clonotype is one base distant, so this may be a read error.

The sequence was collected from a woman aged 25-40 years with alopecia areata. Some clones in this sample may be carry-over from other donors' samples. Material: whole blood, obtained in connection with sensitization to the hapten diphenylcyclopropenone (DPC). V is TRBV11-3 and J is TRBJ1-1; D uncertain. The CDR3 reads CANSSLAGSTEAFF. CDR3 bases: TGTGCCAACAGCTCCTTGGCCGGGTCCACTGAAGCTTTCTTT.